This T cell receptor beta chain was captured in a study of cytomegalovirus exposure and HLA in healthy donors. This clone turned up a few times. Its antigen remains unidentified. With 60 Vbeta and 13 Jbeta primers, the PCR was carried out. Using immunoSEQ multiplex PCR, the repertoire was profiled, and TCRdb retains in-frame clones only, with some absent. This sample has roughly 200,000 clones, with around a tenth found just once. The study's findings and limits: Altogether, 150 to 200 TCR beta chains were recorded as cytomegalovirus-associated. For TCR beta chains, V- and J-gene trimming was later linked to a missense DCLRE1C variant.

The CDR3 consists of 14 residues. CDR1 and CDR2 (germline): SGHKS, YYEKEE (reference sequence). The V and J ends lost 4 bases and 0 bases respectively, with 8 bases between them. The rearrangement links TRBV5-5 to TRBJ1-3, with D uncertain. The source of this sequence is a woman under 40 in good health and CMV-seropositive. Sequences were obtained from PBMCs. CDR3 in amino acids: CASSPLDSGNTIYF. The CDR3 DNA reads TGTGCCAGCAGCCCCCTAGACTCTGGAAACACCATATATTTT.